The 26 T cell receptor beta chains in this list originate from one sample, sequenced in a study of metastatic and nonmetastatic thyroid tumors. TCRdb re-clonotyped the PCR reads via MiXCR. The sample holds 30,000 or so clones; around 32% are singletons and the top ten take 7.8%. There were no patients who had received any treatment before thyroid surgery. Source material: blood. The receptors stem from a female donor with papillary thyroid cancer or a benign thyroid nodule (not recorded which). Some clones in this sample may be carry-over from other donors' samples.

This clone has only a few counts. The chain carries TRBV9 and TRBJ2-1; D may be TRBD1 (6 bases). The CDR3 is 14 amino acids. Germline CDR1 is SGDLS and CDR2 is YYNGEE. Trimming cost V 4 bases and J 5 bases, with 13 bases left between them. CDR3 amino acids: CASSRVTGHNEQFF. The CDR3 DNA reads as TGTGCCAGCAGCCGTGTCACAGGGCACAATGAGCAGTTCTTC.

This clone was recorded at least ten times. J is TRBJ1-6 and V is TRBV30, with a possible D match to TRBD1 (6 bases). The CDR3 loop spans 15 amino acids. Germline V gene data show CDR1 as GTSNPN and CDR2 as SVGIG (reference sequence). Trimming removed 4 bases at V and 9 bases at J, with 19 bases between. Here the CDR3 reads CAWTEGGRGRSPLHF. CDR3 nucleotide sequence: TGTGCCTGGACAGAGGGGGGGAGGGGACGTTCACCCCTCCACTTT.

This clone was counted only a few times. One end of the junction is discordant with germline, which a read error may explain. This rearrangement joins TRBV28 to TRBJ2-1; perhaps TRBD2 as D (6 bases). The CDR3 sequence is 17 residues long. Per the germline V gene, CDR1 is MDHEN and CDR2 is SYDVKM. The CDR3 DNA sequence: TGTGCCGGCAGTTTGGGGGGTAGCGCTATCTCCTACAATGAGCAGTTCTTC. It specifies CAGSLGGSAISYNEQFF.

In this sample, this clone turned up many times. This chain uses TRBV12-3 or TRBV12-4 with TRBJ2-4; D remains ambiguous. The CDR3 totals 12 residues. With 1 base removed from V and 11 bases from J, the gap between germline ends came to 9 bases. CDR3 region: CASSLGPQVQYF. In DNA, the CDR3 is TGTGCCAGCAGTTTAGGGCCGCAAGTTCAGTACTTC.

The chain employs TRBV3-1 and TRBJ1-2, with D uncertain. Germline V gene data show CDR1 as LGHDT and CDR2 as YNNKEL (reference sequence). V was trimmed by 0 bases and J by 2 bases, leaving 10 bases between them. There are 15 residues in the CDR3. CDR3 loop: CASSQDQRENYGYTF. The CDR3 coding sequence is TGTGCCAGCAGCCAAGATCAAAGGGAGAACTATGGCTACACCTTC.

J is TRBJ2-3 and V is TRBV11-3, with D tentatively TRBD1 (8 bases). This CDR3 has 15 residues. The germline V gene encodes CDR1 SGHNT and CDR2 YENEEA. Trimming left V 5 bases short and J 3 bases short, with 15 bases between. The CDR3 coding sequence is TGTGCCAGCAGCCTAACAGGGGGAGGGACAGATACGCAGTATTTT. Residues: CASSLTGGGTDTQYF.

In this sample, this clone turned up a few times. This sequence joins TRBV28 and TRBJ2-1; a weak D match, TRBD1 (7 bases). The CDR3 runs 16 residues. Germline lookup yields CDR1 MDHEN and CDR2 SYDVKM. V was clipped by 3 bases and J by 6 bases, with 18 bases between them. CDR3 amino acids: CASSLEGSHRGNEQFF. The CDR3 nucleotides are TGTGCCAGCAGTTTGGAGGGGAGTCACAGGGGCAATGAGCAGTTCTTC.

This clone is categorized as medium-sized. The rearrangement uses TRBV20-1 and TRBJ2-7; 9 bases are a match to TRBD1. V lost 1 base to trimming and J lost 3 bases; unmatched junction nucleotides: 7. CDR3 length: 15 residues. The germline V gene encodes CDR1 DFQATT and CDR2 SNEGSKA (reference sequence). The DNA for the CDR3 is TGCAGTGCTAGAGCCGATAGGGACAGGGACTACGAGCAGTACTTC. Translation gives CSARADRDRDYEQYF.

This clone appeared many times. The J gene is TRBJ2-3, the V gene TRBV19; TRBD2 is a possible D gene (5 bases). The germline V gene has CDR1 LNHDA and CDR2 SQIVND (reference sequence). Deletions cut 5 bases from V and 8 bases from J, with 14 bases between. The CDR3 is made up of 13 amino acids. DNA for the CDR3: TGTGCCAGTAGTGGGAAACTAGTATCTACGCAGTATTTT. It encodes CASSGKLVSTQYF.

J is TRBJ2-5 and V is TRBV11-1; D remains unclear. Between the trimmed V and J ends, which lost 2 bases and 5 bases, there was a span of 6 bases. The germline CDR1 and CDR2 sequences are SGHAT and FQDESV (reference sequence). The CDR3 is made up of 12 amino acids. DNA for the CDR3: TGTGCCAGCAGCTTACGAAAGGAGACCCAGTACTTC. Translating it yields CASSLRKETQYF.

This clone was counted many times. The chain is built from TRBV7-3 and TRBJ2-1; 11 bases map to TRBD2. The germline V gene encodes CDR1 SGHTA and CDR2 FQGTGA. The CDR3 is made up of 15 amino acids. The ends lost 4 bases at V and 4 bases at J; junction bases unmatched: 3. The CDR3 region has the DNA TGTGCCAGCAGCTCCATAGCGGGAGGGTACAATGAGCAGTTCTTC. It codes for CASSSIAGGYNEQFF.

This clone was seen a few times. The genes are TRBV6-1 and TRBJ2-3; TRBD2 might be the D (5 bases). This CDR3 is 16 amino acids long. Trimming removed 10 bases from V and 1 base from J, with 21 bases in between. Germline-derived CDR1 and CDR2 are MNHNS and SASEGT. The CDR3 DNA follows: TGTGCCATCCGCCCTTCAGAGCGGTTTGGCACAGATACGCAGTATTTT. Encoded protein: CAIRPSERFGTDTQYF.

This clone was picked up many times. V usage is TRBV3-1 and J usage is TRBJ1-2; tentatively, D is TRBD1 (5 bases). The V and J ends lost 5 bases and 8 bases respectively, with 24 bases between them. CDR3 length: 16 amino acids. CDR1 is LGHDT and CDR2 is YNNKEL in the germline V gene (reference sequence). The CDR3 nucleotides read TGTGCCAGCAGCTACGATGTGCGACAGTCCATAGGCGGCTACACCTTC. Translated: CASSYDVRQSIGGYTF.

Here the CDR3 reads CASYEGSNYGYTF. For the CDR3, the DNA is TGTGCCAGCTACGAGGGTTCTAACTATGGCTACACCTTC. This chain connects TRBV2 to TRBJ1-2; no clear D. Trimming left V 8 bases short and J 0 bases short, with 10 bases between. Germline CDR1 and CDR2: SNHLY and FYNNEI. This CDR3 contains 13 residues.

This clone was picked up a small number of times. One end of the junction varies from germline; a read error may be responsible. The sample contains more than one DNA sequence encoding this CDR3. This chain joins TRBV27 and TRBJ1-2; 7 bases agree with TRBD1. The CDR3 spans 15 residues. Per the germline V gene, CDR1 is MNHEY and CDR2 is SMNVEV (reference sequence). The CDR3 nucleotides are TGTGCCAGCAGTCGGGGTGGACAGGCACGGCGTGGATACACATTC. Translating gives CASSRGGQARRGYTF.

This clone has ten or more counts. The V gene is TRBV12-3 or TRBV12-4, the J gene TRBJ1-2, with TRBD1 matching over 9 bases. This CDR3 has 14 residues. Trimming at V came to 5 bases and at J to 6 bases, leaving 7 bases not matched to a gene. The CDR3 here is CASSPWGQGHGYTF. In nucleotides, the CDR3 is TGTGCCAGCAGTCCGTGGGGACAGGGCCATGGCTACACCTTC.

A single count supports this clone. The chain combines TRBV18 with TRBJ2-2, with D uncertain. Germline CDR1 and CDR2: KGHSH and LQKENI. V was shortened by 0 bases and J by 0 bases, with 17 bases between the two germline ends. The CDR3 extends over 19 amino acids. The CDR3 protein is CASSPPGDYLGPNTGELFF. DNA of the CDR3: TGTGCCAGCTCACCACCAGGAGATTATCTTGGCCCGAACACCGGGGAGCTGTTTTTT.

This clone was found many times. This chain connects TRBV10-3 to TRBJ1-2; a possible D gene is TRBD1 (6 bases). The germline gives CDR1 ENHRY, CDR2 SYGVKD. V was pared by 3 bases and J by 4 bases, with 9 bases between. The CDR3 consists of 13 residues. CDR3 in DNA: TGTGCCATCAGTGATATGGACAGCTATGGCTACACCTTC. Translating it yields CAISDMDSYGYTF.

J is TRBJ2-7 and V is TRBV20-1; 10 nucleotides line up with TRBD2. Trimming cost V 3 bases and J 3 bases; bases outside gene matches: 5. The CDR3 contains 14 residues. Germline CDR1 and CDR2: DFQATT and SNEGSKA (reference sequence). The CDR3 sequence: CSASYGTSDYEQYF. As DNA, the CDR3 is TGCAGTGCTAGTTATGGGACTAGCGACTACGAGCAGTACTTC.

This clone showed up many times. The gene calls are TRBV6-2 or TRBV6-3 and TRBJ2-2; D gene unclear. The CDR3 extends over 11 amino acids. Germline lookup yields CDR1 MNHEY and CDR2 SVGEGT. Deletions cut 7 bases from V and 6 bases from J, with 6 bases between. The CDR3 DNA is TGTGCCAGCAATGAGGCCGGGGAGCTGTTTTTT. Encoded protein: CASNEAGELFF.

Many counts were recorded for this clone. This chain uses TRBV5-1 with TRBJ2-7, with D possibly matching TRBD1 (6 bases). CDR1 SGHRS and CDR2 YFSETQ come from the germline V gene. CDR3 length: 12 residues. The V end lost 4 bases, the J end lost 6 bases, and 11 bases lay between the germline ends. CDR3 sequence reads: CASSAQGREQYF. As DNA, the CDR3 is TGCGCCAGCAGCGCACAGGGTCGCGAGCAGTACTTC. Full variable domain (remainder filled in from reference TRBV5-1 and TRBJ2-7): KAGVTQTPRYLIKTRGQQVTLSCSPISGHRSVSWYQQTPGQGLQFLFEYFSETQRNKGNFPGRFSGRQFSNSRSEMNVSTLELGDSALYLCASSAQGREQYFGPGTRLTVT.

As for this clone: One junction end does not reproduce the germline sequence, and a read error may be involved. The chain has TRBV5-4 and TRBJ2-5; TRBD2 might be the D (6 bases). The CDR3 covers 14 residues. Germline lookup yields CDR1 SGHNT and CDR2 YYREEE (reference sequence). As DNA, the CDR3 is TGCGCCAGCAGCTTGTGCTCTAGCGTAGAGACCCAGTACTTC. Protein product: CASSLCSSVETQYF.

As DNA, the CDR3 is TGTGCCAGCAGTCCCAGGGGTATTGTTTACTACGAGCAGTACTTC. Translating it yields CASSPRGIVYYEQYF. The chain joins TRBV12-3 or TRBV12-4 to TRBJ2-7; D might be TRBD1 (6 bases). This CDR3 has 15 residues. V was clipped by 5 bases and J by 3 bases, with 17 bases between them.

This clone was recorded only once. For the CDR3, the DNA is TGCAGTGCTGTCCGGTCGACATGGATTAGGGAGCAGTACTTC. Protein: CSAVRSTWIREQYF. The chain employs TRBV20-1 and TRBJ2-7; D is ambiguous. Between the trimmed V and J ends, which lost 5 bases and 7 bases, there was a span of 21 bases. The CDR3 length is 14 residues. Germline V gives CDR1 DFQATT, CDR2 SNEGSKA (reference sequence).

The genes are TRBV2 and TRBJ1-3; a weak D match, TRBD1 (6 bases). From germline, CDR1 is SNHLY and CDR2 FYNNEI. Trimming pared 9 bases from V and 4 bases from J, leaving 19 bases between. The CDR3 is 15 residues long. CDR3 in DNA: TGTGCCAGAAGCCGGGACATGGTTTCCGGAAACACCATATATTTT. This encodes CARSRDMVSGNTIYF. Variable domain in full (rest from reference TRBV2 and TRBJ1-3): EPEVTQTPSHQVTQMGQEVILRCVPISNHLYFYWYRQILGQKVEFLVSFYNNEISEKSEIFDDQFSVERPDGSNFTLKIRSTKLEDSAMYFCARSRDMVSGNTIYFGEGSWLTVV.

Many counts were recorded for this clone. Germline and junction disagree at one end, which may indicate a read error. The rearrangement joins TRBV9 to TRBJ1-4; D gene uncertain. There are 15 residues in the CDR3. Looked up from germline, CDR1 is SGDLS and CDR2 is YYNGEE. As DNA, the CDR3 is TGTGCCAGCAGCGTCTCCCCCGGGAGTAATGAAAAGCTGTTTTTT. Its protein is CASSVSPGSNEKLFF.